Listed here are 14 T cell receptor beta chains from one sample, sequenced in a study of blood T cell repertoires in COVID-19. This table comes from immunoSEQ multiplex PCR, and its TCRdb copy is limited to in-frame clones, with some not included. The sample contains approximately 240,000 clones, approximately 85% of which appear only once. The sample was peripheral blood. The receptors were sampled from a man aged 45-60 years with acute or convalescent COVID-19.

The V and J genes are TRBV4-2 and TRBJ1-5, with TRBD1 as a possible D gene (6 bases). CDR3 length equals 14 residues. Per germline, CDR1 LGHNA and CDR2 YNFKEQ. V lost 4 bases to trimming and J lost 8 bases, with 15 bases between them. The CDR3 protein is CASSRPGEGEPQHF. The CDR3 nucleotides read TGTGCCAGCAGCCGCCCAGGGGAGGGGGAGCCCCAGCATTTT.

The chain combines TRBV10-1 with TRBJ2-3; D remains ambiguous. The V end was cut by 3 bases, the J end by 2 bases, with 9 bases between. This CDR3 region has 14 residues. CDR1 and CDR2 (germline): WNHNN, SYGVQD (reference sequence). For the CDR3, the DNA is TGCGCCAGCAGTGACTCACAGACCACAGATACGCAGTATTTT. The encoded protein is CASSDSQTTDTQYF.

The J gene is TRBJ2-1, the V gene TRBV24-1; tentative D call: TRBD2 (6 bases). V was shortened by 1 base and J by 0 bases, with 9 bases between the two germline ends. The germline V gene encodes CDR1 KGHDR and CDR2 SFDVKD. The CDR3 consists of 16 residues. CDR3 coding DNA: TGTGCCACCAGTGATTTCGGGCGGGACTCCTACAATGAGCAGTTCTTC. Translating it yields CATSDFGRDSYNEQFF.

The V gene is TRBV19, the J gene TRBJ1-2; TRBD1 matches at 7 bases. The CDR3 extends over 13 amino acids. Germline V CDR1 and CDR2: LNHDA, SQIVND (reference sequence). Trimming at V came to 6 bases and at J to 4 bases, leaving 5 bases not matched to a gene. The CDR3 sequence: CASRQGQIYGYTF. In DNA form, the CDR3 reads TGTGCCAGTAGACAGGGACAGATCTATGGCTACACCTTC.

This chain joins TRBV14 and TRBJ1-1, with a possible D match to TRBD1 (5 bases). CDR1 is SGHDN and CDR2 is FVKESK in the germline V gene. CDR3 length: 13 amino acids. Trimming left V 6 bases short and J 5 bases short, with 13 bases between. This CDR3 is CASSRQGGTEAFF. CDR3 bases: TGTGCCAGCAGTCGGCAGGGCGGAACTGAAGCTTTCTTT.

Comments on this clone: A junction boundary mismatches the germline segment, possibly from a read error. This chain connects TRBV2 to TRBJ1-3; D is undetermined. The length of the CDR3 is 15 residues. From germline, CDR1 is SNHLY and CDR2 FYNNEI. The CDR3 here is CASRTPAASGNTMYF. The CDR3 region has the DNA TGTGCCAGCAGGACCCCTGCCGCCTCGGGAAACACCATGTATTTT.

The CDR3 region has the DNA TGCGCCAGCAGCTTGATTCCGAGCTCTGGAAACACCATATATTTT. It encodes CASSLIPSSGNTIYF. The chain combines TRBV5-1 with TRBJ1-3; no definite D call. The germline gives CDR1 SGHRS, CDR2 YFSETQ. Trimming left V 1 base short and J 0 bases short, with 8 bases between. This CDR3 comprises 15 residues.

The chain employs TRBV14 and TRBJ2-7; D gene unclear. Between the trimmed V and J ends, which lost 6 bases and 0 bases, there was a span of 6 bases. Germline values: CDR1 SGHDN, CDR2 FVKESK. The CDR3 sequence is 12 residues long. The CDR3 DNA reads TGTGCCAGCAGGGGCAGCTCCTACGAGCAGTACTTC. Translated, it gives CASRGSSYEQYF.

The genes are TRBV30 and TRBJ2-7, with D tentatively TRBD2 (5 bases). Between the trimmed V and J ends, which lost 4 bases and 2 bases, there was a span of 9 bases. CDR3 size: 12 residues. CDR1 and CDR2 from the germline V gene are GTSNPN and SVGIG (reference sequence). The CDR3 protein is CAWNRETYEQYF. The CDR3 nucleotides are TGTGCCTGGAACCGGGAAACCTACGAGCAGTACTTC. The complete variable domain, with remaining parts taken from reference TRBV30 and TRBJ2-7, reads SQTIHQWPATLVQPVGSPLSLECTVEGTSNPNLYWYRQAAGRGLQLLFYSVGIGQISSEVPQNLSASRPQDRQFILSSKKLLLSDSGFYLCAWNRETYEQYFGPGTRLTVT.

V usage is TRBV5-1 and J usage is TRBJ1-4, with 7 bases aligning to TRBD1. This CDR3 has 15 amino acids. The junction had 2 bases not matched to a gene; V was cut back by 0 bases and J by 3 bases. CDR1 and CDR2 from the germline V gene are SGHRS and YFSETQ. This chain's CDR3 is CASSLARGSNEKLFF. The CDR3 DNA reads as TGCGCCAGCAGCTTGGCCAGGGGGTCTAATGAAAAACTGTTTTTT. The full variable domain, with the rest looked up from reference TRBV5-1 and TRBJ1-4, is KAGVTQTPRYLIKTRGQQVTLSCSPISGHRSVSWYQQTPGQGLQFLFEYFSETQRNKGNFPGRFSGRQFSNSRSEMNVSTLELGDSALYLCASSLARGSNEKLFFGSGTQLSVL.

The chain uses TRBV7-6 and TRBJ2-4; possible D gene TRBD2, 7 bases. This CDR3 has 16 residues. The germline V gene encodes CDR1 SGHVS and CDR2 FNYEAQ. Trimming shortened V by 5 bases and J by 6 bases, and 20 bases separated the two germline ends. The CDR3 is CASSPQGGSWGNIQYF. For the CDR3, the DNA is TGTGCCAGCAGCCCACAGGGAGGGTCCTGGGGAAACATTCAGTACTTC.

V gene TRBV6-5 combines with J gene TRBJ1-2, with 8 bases lining up with TRBD1. CDR3 length equals 15 residues. Trimming at V came to 6 bases and at J to 2 bases, leaving 8 bases not matched to a gene. The germline gives CDR1 MNHEY, CDR2 SVGAGI. CDR3 sequence reads: CASRETGEPNYGYTF. Here the CDR3 DNA reads TGTGCCAGCAGAGAGACAGGGGAGCCGAACTATGGCTACACCTTC.

The rearrangement uses TRBV18 and TRBJ2-1; D ambiguous. The CDR3 runs 12 residues. From germline, CDR1 is KGHSH and CDR2 LQKENI. The germline V and J ends were trimmed by 3 bases and 10 bases, with 10 bases remaining between them. The CDR3 loop is CASSPEVGEQFF. The CDR3 DNA reads as TGTGCCAGCTCACCCGAGGTAGGAGAGCAGTTCTTC.

J is TRBJ2-5 and V is TRBV7-2, with TRBD2 matching 15 bases. The CDR3 spans 16 residues. Germline V gene sequence: CDR1 SGHTA, CDR2 FQGNSA. V was clipped by 5 bases and J by 5 bases; unmatched bases: 6. The CDR3: CASSVGLAGGYETQYF. The CDR3 DNA is TGTGCCAGCAGCGTGGGACTAGCGGGAGGCTACGAGACCCAGTACTTC.